This T cell receptor (beta chain) was sequenced for a study of blood T cells in healthy people across ages. Study-level points and caveats: Diversity was estimated from one million T cells, and these estimates were considered underestimates. Age showed a roughly linear inverse relationship with TCR beta diversity per million T cells.

A note on this clonotype: Its antigen is undetermined.

Using a J-beta primer mix together with a sample-barcoded 5' primer, a second PCR was run for about 6 to 12 cycles. TCRdb re-called the 5' RACE reads through MiXCR, storing one row per CDR3 protein. The table shows more than 650,000 distinct CDR3 sequences, with roughly 53% occurring only once. The sequenced sample was blood. The receptor was isolated from a man aged 80 or over in good health.

CDR3 DNA sequence: TGTGCCACCAGTATATGGGGCAATGAGCAGTTCTTC. Translation: CATSIWGNEQFF. The rearrangement links TRBV24-1 to TRBJ2-1; no reliable D call. The CDR3 runs 12 residues. CDR1 and CDR2 (germline): KGHDR, SFDVKD. Between the trimmed V and J ends, which lost 6 bases and 6 bases, there was a span of 8 bases.